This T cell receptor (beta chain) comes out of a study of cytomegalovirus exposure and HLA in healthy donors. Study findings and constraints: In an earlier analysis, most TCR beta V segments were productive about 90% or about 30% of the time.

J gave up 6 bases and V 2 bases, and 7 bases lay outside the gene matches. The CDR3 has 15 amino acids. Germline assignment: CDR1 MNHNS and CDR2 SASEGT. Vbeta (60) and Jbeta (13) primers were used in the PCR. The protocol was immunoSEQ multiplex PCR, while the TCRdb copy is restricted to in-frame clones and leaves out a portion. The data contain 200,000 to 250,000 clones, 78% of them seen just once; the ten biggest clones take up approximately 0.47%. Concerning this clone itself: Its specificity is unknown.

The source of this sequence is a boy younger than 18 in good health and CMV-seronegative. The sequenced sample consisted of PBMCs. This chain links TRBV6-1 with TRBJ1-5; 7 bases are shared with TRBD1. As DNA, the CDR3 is TGTGCCAGCAGTGAACTAGGACAGGCCGTTCAGCCCCAGCATTTT. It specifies CASSELGQAVQPQHF.